This T cell receptor (beta chain) was observed in a study of shared clonotypes between healthy human individuals. V was trimmed by 1 base and J by 8 bases, leaving 3 bases between them. The CDR3 loop spans 10 amino acids. From germline, CDR1 is SEHNR and CDR2 FQNEAQ (reference sequence). Several immunoSEQ plates held equal portions of the genomic DNA taken from each subset. The data were produced by immunoSEQ multiplex PCR, yet TCRdb's version contains in-frame clones alone and is incomplete. The data show around 510,000 clones, with roughly 95% seen just once and about 0.06% held by the top ten. The source is a woman in her 30s in good health. The chain carries TRBV7-9 and TRBJ2-7; D not certain. The sequencing input was naive CD4+ T cells sorted from blood. Subset in this sample: CD45RA+ positively selected. This CDR3 reads CASSLEKQYF. The CDR3 DNA is TGTGCCAGCAGCTTAGAGAAGCAGTACTTC.